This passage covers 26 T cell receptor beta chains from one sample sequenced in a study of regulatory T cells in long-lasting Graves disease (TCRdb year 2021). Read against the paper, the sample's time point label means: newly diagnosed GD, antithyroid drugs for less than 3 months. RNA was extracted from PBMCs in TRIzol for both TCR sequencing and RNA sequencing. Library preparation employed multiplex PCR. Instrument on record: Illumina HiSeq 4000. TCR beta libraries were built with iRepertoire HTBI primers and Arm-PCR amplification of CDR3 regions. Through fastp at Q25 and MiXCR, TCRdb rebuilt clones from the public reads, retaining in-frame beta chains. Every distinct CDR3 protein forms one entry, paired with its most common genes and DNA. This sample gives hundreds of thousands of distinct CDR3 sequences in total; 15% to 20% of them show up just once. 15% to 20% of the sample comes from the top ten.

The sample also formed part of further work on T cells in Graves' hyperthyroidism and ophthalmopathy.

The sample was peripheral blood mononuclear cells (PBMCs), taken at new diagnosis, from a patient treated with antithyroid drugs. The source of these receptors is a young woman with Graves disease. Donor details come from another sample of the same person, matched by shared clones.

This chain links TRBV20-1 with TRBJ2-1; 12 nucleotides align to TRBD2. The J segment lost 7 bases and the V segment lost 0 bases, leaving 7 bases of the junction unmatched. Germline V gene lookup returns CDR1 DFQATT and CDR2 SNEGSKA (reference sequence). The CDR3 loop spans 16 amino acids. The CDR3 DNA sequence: TGCAGTGCTAGAGATCATCCTAGCGGGAGGGGAAATGAGCAGTTCTTC. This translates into CSARDHPSGRGNEQFF.

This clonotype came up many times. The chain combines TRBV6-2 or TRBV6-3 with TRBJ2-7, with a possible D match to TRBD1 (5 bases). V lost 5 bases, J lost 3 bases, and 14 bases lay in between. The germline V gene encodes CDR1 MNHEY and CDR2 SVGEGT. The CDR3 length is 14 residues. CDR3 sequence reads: CASSPLGVNYEQYF. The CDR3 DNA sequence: TGTGCCAGCAGTCCCCTAGGGGTCAACTACGAGCAGTACTTC.

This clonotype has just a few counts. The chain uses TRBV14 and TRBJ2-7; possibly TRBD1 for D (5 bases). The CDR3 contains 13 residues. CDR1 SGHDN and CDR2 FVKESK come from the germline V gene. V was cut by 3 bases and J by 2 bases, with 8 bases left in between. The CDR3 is CASSQGPPYEQYF. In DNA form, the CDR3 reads TGTGCCAGCAGCCAGGGGCCCCCCTACGAGCAGTACTTC.

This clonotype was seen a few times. DNA of the CDR3: TGCAGTGCTAGAGATCGGGCGGGGACAAACTATGGCTACACCTTC. Encoded protein: CSARDRAGTNYGYTF. The rearrangement uses TRBV20-1 and TRBJ1-2; possible D gene TRBD1, 6 bases. CDR3 length: 15 amino acids. Germline CDR1 and CDR2: DFQATT and SNEGSKA (reference sequence). V lost 0 bases and J 2 bases, leaving 13 bases between the germline ends.

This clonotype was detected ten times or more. The CDR3 reads CASSSLPGLAGEASAGELFF. DNA of the CDR3: TGTGCCAGCAGTTCCTTACCGGGACTAGCGGGAGAGGCGAGCGCCGGGGAGCTGTTTTTT. V usage is TRBV28 and J usage is TRBJ2-2; 14 bases fit TRBD2. CDR3 length equals 20 residues. Germline V CDR1 and CDR2: MDHEN, SYDVKM. V trimming: 4 bases; J trimming: 6 bases; junction bases outside the gene matches: 16.

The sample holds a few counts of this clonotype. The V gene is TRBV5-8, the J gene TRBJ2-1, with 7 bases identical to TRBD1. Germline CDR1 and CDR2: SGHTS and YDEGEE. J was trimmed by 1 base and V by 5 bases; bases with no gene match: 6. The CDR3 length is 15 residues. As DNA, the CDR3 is TGTGCCAGCAGGGAGACACAGGGGTCCTACAATGAGCAGTTCTTC. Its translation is CASRETQGSYNEQFF.

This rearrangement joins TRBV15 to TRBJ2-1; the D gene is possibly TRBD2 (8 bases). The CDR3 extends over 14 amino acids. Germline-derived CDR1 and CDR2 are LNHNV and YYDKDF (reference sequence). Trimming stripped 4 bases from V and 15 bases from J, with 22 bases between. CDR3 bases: TGTGCCACCAGCAAGCGGGAGTCGGCAGGGGGGTTGTTCTTC. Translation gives CATSKRESAGGLFF.

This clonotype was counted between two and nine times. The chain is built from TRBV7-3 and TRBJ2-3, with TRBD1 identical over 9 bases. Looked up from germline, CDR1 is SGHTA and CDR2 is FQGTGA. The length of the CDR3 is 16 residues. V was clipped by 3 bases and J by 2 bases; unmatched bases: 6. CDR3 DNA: TGTGCCAGCAGCTTTGGACAGGGGCCATACACAGATACGCAGTATTTT. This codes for CASSFGQGPYTDTQYF.

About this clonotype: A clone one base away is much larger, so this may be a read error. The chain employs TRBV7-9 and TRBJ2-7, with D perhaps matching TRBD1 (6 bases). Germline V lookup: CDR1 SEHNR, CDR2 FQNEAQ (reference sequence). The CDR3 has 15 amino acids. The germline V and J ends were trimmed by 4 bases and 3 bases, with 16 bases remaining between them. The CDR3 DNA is TGTGCCAGCAGCTCATGGGACCGGGACAACTACGAGCAGTACTTC. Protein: CASSSWDRDNYEQYF.

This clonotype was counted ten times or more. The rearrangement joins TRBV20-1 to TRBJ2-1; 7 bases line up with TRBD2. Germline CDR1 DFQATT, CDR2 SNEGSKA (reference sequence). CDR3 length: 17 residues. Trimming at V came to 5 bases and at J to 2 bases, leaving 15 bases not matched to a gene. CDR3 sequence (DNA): TGCAGTGCTCAACCCGGCGGGTGGGAGGGACCCTACAATGAGCAGTTCTTC. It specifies CSAQPGGWEGPYNEQFF.

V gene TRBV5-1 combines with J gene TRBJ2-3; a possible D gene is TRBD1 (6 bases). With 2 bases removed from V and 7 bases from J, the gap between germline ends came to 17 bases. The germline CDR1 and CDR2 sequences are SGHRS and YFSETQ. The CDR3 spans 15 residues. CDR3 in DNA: TGCGCCAGCAGCTTTGGGGCAGGGGAAGGGAATACGCAGTATTTT. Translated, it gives CASSFGAGEGNTQYF.

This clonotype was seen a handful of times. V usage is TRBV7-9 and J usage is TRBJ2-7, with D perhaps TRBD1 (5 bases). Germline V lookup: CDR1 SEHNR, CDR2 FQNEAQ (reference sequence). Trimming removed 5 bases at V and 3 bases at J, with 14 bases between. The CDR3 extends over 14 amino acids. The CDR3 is CASSPPGSYYEQYF. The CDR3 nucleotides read TGTGCCAGCAGCCCCCCAGGGTCCTACTACGAGCAGTACTTC.

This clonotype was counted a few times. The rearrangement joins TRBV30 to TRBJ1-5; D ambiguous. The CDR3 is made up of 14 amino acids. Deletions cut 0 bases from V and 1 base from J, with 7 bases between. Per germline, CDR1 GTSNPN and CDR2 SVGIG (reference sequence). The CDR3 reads CAWSVPRSNQPQHF. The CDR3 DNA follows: TGTGCCTGGAGTGTTCCCAGGAGCAATCAGCCCCAGCATTTT.

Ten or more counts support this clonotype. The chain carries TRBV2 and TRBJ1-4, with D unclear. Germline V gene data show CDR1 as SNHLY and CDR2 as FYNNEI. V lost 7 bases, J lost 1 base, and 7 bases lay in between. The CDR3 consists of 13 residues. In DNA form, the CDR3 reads TGTGCCAGCATGCGGGAAACTAATGAAAAACTGTTTTTT. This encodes CASMRETNEKLFF.

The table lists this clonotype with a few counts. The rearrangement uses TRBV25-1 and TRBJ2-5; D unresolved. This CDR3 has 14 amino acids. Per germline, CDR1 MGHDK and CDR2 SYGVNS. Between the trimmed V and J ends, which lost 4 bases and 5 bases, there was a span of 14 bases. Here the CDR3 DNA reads TGTGCCAGCAGTGGGGTCTCCGCTCGGGAGACCCAGTACTTC. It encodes CASSGVSARETQYF.

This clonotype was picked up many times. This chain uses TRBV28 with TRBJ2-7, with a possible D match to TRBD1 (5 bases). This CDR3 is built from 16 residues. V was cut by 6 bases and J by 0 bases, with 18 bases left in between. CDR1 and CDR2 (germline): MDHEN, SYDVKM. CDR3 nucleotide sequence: TGTGCCAGCAGGCCTAAGGTGCAAACAGGCTCCTACGAGCAGTACTTC. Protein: CASRPKVQTGSYEQYF.

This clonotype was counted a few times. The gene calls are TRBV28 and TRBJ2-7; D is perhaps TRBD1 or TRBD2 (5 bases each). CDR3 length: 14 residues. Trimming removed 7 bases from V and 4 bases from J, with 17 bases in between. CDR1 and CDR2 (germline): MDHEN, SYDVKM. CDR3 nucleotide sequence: TGTGCCAGCAACTCCCCGAGGGGTCCGTACGAGCAGTACTTC. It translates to CASNSPRGPYEQYF.

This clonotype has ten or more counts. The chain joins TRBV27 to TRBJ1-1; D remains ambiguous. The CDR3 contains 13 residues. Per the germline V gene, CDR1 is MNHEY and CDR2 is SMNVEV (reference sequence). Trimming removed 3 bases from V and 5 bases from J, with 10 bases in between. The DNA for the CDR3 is TGTGCCAGCAGTTTGGTTGGGCCAACTGAAGCTTTCTTT. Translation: CASSLVGPTEAFF.

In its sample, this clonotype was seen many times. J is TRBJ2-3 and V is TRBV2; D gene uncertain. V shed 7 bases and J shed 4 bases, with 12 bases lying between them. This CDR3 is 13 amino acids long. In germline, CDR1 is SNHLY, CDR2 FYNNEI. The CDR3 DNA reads TGTGCCAGCAATGCTGAAAAGCCAGATACGCAGTATTTT. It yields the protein CASNAEKPDTQYF.

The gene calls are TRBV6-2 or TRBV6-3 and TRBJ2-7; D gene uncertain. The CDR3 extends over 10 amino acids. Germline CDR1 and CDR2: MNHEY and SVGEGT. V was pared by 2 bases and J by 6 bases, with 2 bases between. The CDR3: CASSYTEQYF. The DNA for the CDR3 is TGTGCCAGCAGTTACACCGAGCAGTACTTC.

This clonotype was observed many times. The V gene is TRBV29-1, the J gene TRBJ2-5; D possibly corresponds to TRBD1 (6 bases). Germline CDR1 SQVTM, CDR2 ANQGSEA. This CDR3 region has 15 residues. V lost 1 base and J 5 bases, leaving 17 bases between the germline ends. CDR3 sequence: CSVEGTETTLETQYF. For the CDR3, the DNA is TGCAGCGTTGAAGGGACAGAGACGACTTTGGAGACCCAGTACTTC. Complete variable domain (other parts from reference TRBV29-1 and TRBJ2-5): SAVISQKPSRDICQRGTSLTIQCQVDSQVTMMFWYRQQPGQSLTLIATANQGSEATYESGFVIDKFPISRPNLTFSTLTVSNMSPEDSSIYLCSVEGTETTLETQYFGPGTRLLVL.

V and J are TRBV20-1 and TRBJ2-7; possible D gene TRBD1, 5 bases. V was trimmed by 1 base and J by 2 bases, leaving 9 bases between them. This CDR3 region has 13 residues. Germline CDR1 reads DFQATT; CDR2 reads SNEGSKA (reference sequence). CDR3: CSARAQDAYEQYF. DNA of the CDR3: TGCAGTGCTAGAGCACAGGATGCCTACGAGCAGTACTTC.

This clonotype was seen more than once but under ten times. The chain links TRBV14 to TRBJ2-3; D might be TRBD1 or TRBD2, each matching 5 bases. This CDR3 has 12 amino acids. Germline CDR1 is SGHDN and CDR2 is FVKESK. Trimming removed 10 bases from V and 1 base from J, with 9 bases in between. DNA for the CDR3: TGTGCCACCGGGGCCCGCACAGATACGCAGTATTTT. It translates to CATGARTDTQYF.

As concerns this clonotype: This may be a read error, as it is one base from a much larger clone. The CDR3: CASSTNRDSSYEQYF. The CDR3 region has the DNA TGTGCCAGCAGCACCAACCGGGACAGCTCCTACGAGCAGTACTTC. The J gene is TRBJ2-7, the V gene TRBV11-2, with 7 nucleotides matching TRBD1. J gave up 0 bases and V 5 bases, and 7 bases lay outside the gene matches. Germline values: CDR1 SGHAT, CDR2 FQNNGV. This CDR3 is 15 amino acids long.

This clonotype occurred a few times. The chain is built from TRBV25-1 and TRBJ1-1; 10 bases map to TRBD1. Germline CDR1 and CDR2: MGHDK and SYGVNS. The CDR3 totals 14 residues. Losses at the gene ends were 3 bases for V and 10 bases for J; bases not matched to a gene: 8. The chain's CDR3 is CASSEDRGVGVAFF. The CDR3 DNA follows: TGTGCCAGCAGTGAGGACAGGGGGGTTGGGGTAGCTTTCTTT.

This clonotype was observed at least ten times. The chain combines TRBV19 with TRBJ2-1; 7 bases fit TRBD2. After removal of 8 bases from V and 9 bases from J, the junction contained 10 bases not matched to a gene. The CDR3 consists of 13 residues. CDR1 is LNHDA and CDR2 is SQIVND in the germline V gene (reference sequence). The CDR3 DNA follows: TGTGCCAGTTCGGATTTAGCGGGTGGTGAGCAGTTCTTC. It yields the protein CASSDLAGGEQFF.